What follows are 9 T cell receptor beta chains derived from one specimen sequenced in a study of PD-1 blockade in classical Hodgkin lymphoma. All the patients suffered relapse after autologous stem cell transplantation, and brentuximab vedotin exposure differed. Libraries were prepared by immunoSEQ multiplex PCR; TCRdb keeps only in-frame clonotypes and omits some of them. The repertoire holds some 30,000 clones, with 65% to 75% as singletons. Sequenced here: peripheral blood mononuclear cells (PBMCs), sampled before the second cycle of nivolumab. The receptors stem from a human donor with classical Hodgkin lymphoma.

CDR3 nucleotides: TGTGCCAGCAGCCCGAGCTATGGCTACACCTTC. Translated: CASSPSYGYTF. V gene TRBV6-5 combines with J gene TRBJ1-2; D gene ambiguous. Germline CDR1 reads MNHEY; CDR2 reads SVGAGI. V was pared by 6 bases and J by 4 bases, with 6 bases between. CDR3 size: 11 residues.

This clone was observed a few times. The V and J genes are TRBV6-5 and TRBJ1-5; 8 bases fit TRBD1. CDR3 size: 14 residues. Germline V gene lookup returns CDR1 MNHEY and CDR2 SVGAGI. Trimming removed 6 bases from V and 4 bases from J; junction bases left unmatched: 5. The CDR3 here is CASRRQGKNQPQHF. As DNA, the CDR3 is TGTGCCAGCAGGAGACAGGGGAAAAATCAGCCCCAGCATTTT.

The CDR3 DNA follows: TGTGCCAGCAGTCCCCTCGGGGGGGATCGGCTGGATGAGCAGTTCTTC. Translating it yields CASSPLGGDRLDEQFF. The V gene is TRBV5-6, the J gene TRBJ2-1, with 8 bases identical to TRBD2. The CDR3 is 16 amino acids. CDR1 is SGHDT, CDR2 YYEEEE, per germline. Trimming took 5 bases from V and 8 from J; bases not matched to a gene: 15.

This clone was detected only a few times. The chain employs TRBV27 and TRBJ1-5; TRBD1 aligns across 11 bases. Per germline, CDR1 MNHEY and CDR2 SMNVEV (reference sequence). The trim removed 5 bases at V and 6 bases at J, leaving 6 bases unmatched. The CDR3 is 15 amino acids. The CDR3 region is CASSVGTGGRQPQHF. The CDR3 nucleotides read TGTGCCAGCAGTGTTGGGACAGGGGGACGTCAGCCCCAGCATTTT.

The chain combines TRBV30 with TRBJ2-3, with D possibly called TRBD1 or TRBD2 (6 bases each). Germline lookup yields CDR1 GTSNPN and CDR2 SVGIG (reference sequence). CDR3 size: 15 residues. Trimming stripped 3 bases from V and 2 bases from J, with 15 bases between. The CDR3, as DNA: TGTGCCTGGAGCCCAGGGGTAGCGGACACAGATACGCAGTATTTT. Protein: CAWSPGVADTDTQYF.

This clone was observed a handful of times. CDR3 nucleotide sequence: TGTGCCAGCAGCGTAGAGGACCGACACAATGAGCAGTTCTTC. Amino acid sequence: CASSVEDRHNEQFF. The chain is built from TRBV9 and TRBJ2-1; unclear D gene. The CDR3 runs 14 residues. Germline V gives CDR1 SGDLS, CDR2 YYNGEE. Trimming pared 0 bases from V and 5 bases from J, leaving 9 bases between.

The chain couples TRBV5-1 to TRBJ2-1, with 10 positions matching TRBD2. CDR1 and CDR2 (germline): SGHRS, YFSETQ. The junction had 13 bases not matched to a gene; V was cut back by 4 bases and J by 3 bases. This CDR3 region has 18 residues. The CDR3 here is CASSTRSIGLADYNEQFF. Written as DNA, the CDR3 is TGCGCCAGCAGCACGAGATCGATAGGACTAGCGGACTACAATGAGCAGTTCTTC.

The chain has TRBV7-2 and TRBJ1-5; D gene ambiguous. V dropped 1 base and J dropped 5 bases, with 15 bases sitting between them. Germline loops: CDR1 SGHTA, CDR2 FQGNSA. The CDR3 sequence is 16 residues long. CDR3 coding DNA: TGTGCCAGCAGCTTAGATCACCCGAGAAATTATCAGCCCCAGCATTTT. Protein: CASSLDHPRNYQPQHF.

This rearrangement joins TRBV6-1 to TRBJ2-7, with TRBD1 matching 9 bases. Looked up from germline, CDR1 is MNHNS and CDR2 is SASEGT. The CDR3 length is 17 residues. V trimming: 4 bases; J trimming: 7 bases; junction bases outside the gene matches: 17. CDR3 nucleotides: TGTGCCAGCAGTGGTCCGGGACAGGGTTTTTCGCGCGGGGAGCAGTACGTC. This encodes CASSGPGQGFSRGEQYV.